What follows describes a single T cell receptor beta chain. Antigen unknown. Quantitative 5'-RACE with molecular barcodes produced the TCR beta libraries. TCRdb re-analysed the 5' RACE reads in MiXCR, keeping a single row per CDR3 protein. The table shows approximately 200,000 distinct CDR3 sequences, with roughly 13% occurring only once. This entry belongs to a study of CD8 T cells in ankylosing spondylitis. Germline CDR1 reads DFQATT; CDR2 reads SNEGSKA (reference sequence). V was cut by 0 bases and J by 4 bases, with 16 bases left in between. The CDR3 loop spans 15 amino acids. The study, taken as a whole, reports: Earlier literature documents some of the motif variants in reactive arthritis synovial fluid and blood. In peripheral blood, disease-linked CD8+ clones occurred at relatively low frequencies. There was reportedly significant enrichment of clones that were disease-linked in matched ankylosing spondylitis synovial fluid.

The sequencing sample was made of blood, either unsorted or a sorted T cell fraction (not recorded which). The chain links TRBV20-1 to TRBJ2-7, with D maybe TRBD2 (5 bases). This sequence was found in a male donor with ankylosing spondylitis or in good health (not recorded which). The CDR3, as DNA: TGCAGTGCTAGAGACCTACTAGAAAAAGAGTACGAGCAGTACTTC. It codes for CSARDLLEKEYEQYF.